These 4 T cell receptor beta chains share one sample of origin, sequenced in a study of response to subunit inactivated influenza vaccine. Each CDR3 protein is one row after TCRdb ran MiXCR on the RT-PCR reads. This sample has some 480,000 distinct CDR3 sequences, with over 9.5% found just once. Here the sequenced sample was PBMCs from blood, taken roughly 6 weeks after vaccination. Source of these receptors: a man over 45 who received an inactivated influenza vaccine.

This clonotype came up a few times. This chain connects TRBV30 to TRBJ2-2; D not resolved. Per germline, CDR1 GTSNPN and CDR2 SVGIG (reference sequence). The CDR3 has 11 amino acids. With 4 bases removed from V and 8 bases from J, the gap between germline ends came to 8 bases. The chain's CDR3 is CAWKGLGELFF. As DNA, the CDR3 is TGTGCCTGGAAAGGGCTTGGGGAGCTGTTTTTT.

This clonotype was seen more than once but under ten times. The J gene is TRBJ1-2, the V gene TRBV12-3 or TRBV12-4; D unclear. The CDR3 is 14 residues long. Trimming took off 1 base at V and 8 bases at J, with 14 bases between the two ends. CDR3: CASSLEWAGGGYTF. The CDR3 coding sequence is TGTGCCAGCAGTTTAGAGTGGGCCGGTGGGGGCTACACCTTC.

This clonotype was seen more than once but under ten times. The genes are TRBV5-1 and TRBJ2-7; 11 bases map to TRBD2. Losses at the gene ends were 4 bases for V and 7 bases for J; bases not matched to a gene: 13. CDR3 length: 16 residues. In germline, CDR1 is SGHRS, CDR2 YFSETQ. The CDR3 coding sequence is TGCGCCAGCAGCCCGGGGGCTAGCGGGAGGCCGGGGGAGCAGTACTTC. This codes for CASSPGASGRPGEQYF.

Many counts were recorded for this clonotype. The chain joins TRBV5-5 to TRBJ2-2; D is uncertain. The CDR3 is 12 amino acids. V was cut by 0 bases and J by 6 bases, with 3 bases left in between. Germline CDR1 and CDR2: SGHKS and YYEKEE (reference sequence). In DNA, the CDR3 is TGTGCCAGCAGCTTGGAAGCCGGGGAGCTGTTTTTT. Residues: CASSLEAGELFF.